This T cell receptor (beta chain) was identified during a study of OX40 agonist ivuxolimab in advanced cancers. Repertoires were generated with immunoSEQ multiplex PCR, while TCRdb's copy carries only in-frame clones and drops some. The data show roughly 61,000 clones, roughly nine tenths seen once. The CDR3 is made up of 11 amino acids. Germline V CDR1 and CDR2: DFQATT, SNEGSKA (reference sequence). The V end was cut by 6 bases, the J end by 3 bases, with 9 bases between. Material: CD4+ or CD8+ T cells sorted from blood, obtained in a trial of the OX40 agonist ivuxolimab. This TCR was sampled from an adult with an advanced solid tumor such as melanoma, head and neck, liver or kidney cancer. The genes are TRBV20-1 and TRBJ2-7; tentatively, D is TRBD2 (5 bases). CDR3 nucleotides: TGCAGTGCGGTAGCGCTCTACGAGCAGTACTTC. Encoded protein: CSAVALYEQYF.